This is a list of T cell receptor beta chains from one sample in a study of T-cell reconstitution after alpha-beta-depleted transplantation in children. MiXCR, run by TCRdb on the PCR reads, gives a single entry per CDR3 protein. The data contain 490,000 or so distinct CDR3 sequences, 9.5% to 15% of them singletons. Sequences were derived from PBMCs from the stem cell graft donor, sampled from the stem cell graft. These receptors were obtained from a human donor who donated a stem cell graft to a child with combined immunodeficiency. Each CDR3 is given with its conserved first and last residue. A D gene is named only where the DNA matches it firmly. Clone size is given for some rows only: seen once, a few or many times, or a class if the clone is expanded.

D: TRBD2; J: TRBJ2-7; size: many; V: TRBV20-1; CDR3: CSASPTATSGSIYEQYF; DNA: TGCAGTGCTTCCCCGACCGCGACTAGCGGGAGTATCTACGAGCAGTACTTC
D: .; J: TRBJ2-3; size: many; V: TRBV29-1; CDR3: CSVAWGASPTDTQYF; DNA: TGCAGCGTAGCTTGGGGGGCCTCTCCGACAGATACGCAGTATTTT
D: TRBD2; J: TRBJ2-3; size: few; V: TRBV7-2; CDR3: CASSSTGGVGTDTQYF; DNA: TGTGCCAGCAGCTCAACTGGGGGGGTTGGCACAGATACGCAGTATTTT
D: .; J: TRBJ1-1; size: few; V: TRBV5-1; CDR3: CASRGQQKNTEAFF; DNA: TGCGCCAGCAGAGGACAGCAAAAGAACACTGAAGCTTTCTTT
D: .; J: TRBJ1-1; size: many; V: TRBV12-3/TRBV12-4; CDR3: CASSLWDNTEAFF; DNA: TGTGCCAGCAGTTTATGGGACAACACTGAAGCTTTCTTT
D: .; J: TRBJ1-2; size: few; V: TRBV12-3/TRBV12-4; CDR3: CASDLTGVGGYTF; DNA: TGTGCCAGCGACCTGACAGGCGTCGGGGGCTACACCTTC
D: .; J: TRBJ2-3; size: few; V: TRBV18; CDR3: CASSPQGIVTDTQYF; DNA: TGTGCCAGCTCACCACAGGGAATAGTCACAGATACGCAGTATTTT
D: .; J: TRBJ2-2; size: .; V: TRBV28; CDR3: CASSPSEVVNTGELFF; DNA: TGTGCCAGCAGCCCTTCCGAGGTCGTAAACACCGGGGAGCTGTTTTTT
D: TRBD2; J: TRBJ2-1; size: few; V: TRBV7-9; CDR3: CASSKRLAGVVYNEQFF; DNA: TGTGCCAGCAGCAAACGACTAGCGGGAGTCGTCTACAATGAGCAGTTCTTC
D: .; J: TRBJ2-1; size: .; V: TRBV11-2; CDR3: CASSPGVANRVSPHEQFF; DNA: TGTGCCAGCAGCCCCGGGGTAGCGAACCGTGTCAGCCCCCATGAGCAGTTCTTC
D: .; J: TRBJ2-1; size: many; V: TRBV28; CDR3: CASSSPTSPGDTAYNEQFF; DNA: TGTGCCAGCAGTTCCCCCACAAGCCCGGGCGACACGGCCTACAATGAGCAGTTCTTC
D: .; J: TRBJ2-1; size: .; V: TRBV19; CDR3: CASSATRDVYWNEQFF; DNA: TGTGCCAGTAGTGCCACCAGAGATGTCTACTGGAATGAGCAGTTCTTC
D: .; J: TRBJ2-1; size: .; V: TRBV9; CDR3: CASSVAIYNEQFF; DNA: TGTGCCAGCAGCGTAGCAATTTACAATGAGCAGTTCTTC
D: .; J: TRBJ1-2; size: few; V: TRBV12-3/TRBV12-4; CDR3: CASSFQTAYGYTF; DNA: TGTGCCAGCAGTTTTCAGACAGCCTATGGCTACACCTTC
D: .; J: TRBJ1-1; size: many; V: TRBV12-3/TRBV12-4; CDR3: CASSLAPEAFF; DNA: TGTGCCAGCAGTTTAGCCCCTGAAGCTTTCTTT
D: .; J: TRBJ1-5; size: few; V: TRBV5-1; CDR3: CASSLEPGGGQPQHF; DNA: TGCGCCAGCAGCTTGGAGCCAGGTGGGGGTCAGCCCCAGCATTTT
D: .; J: TRBJ2-7; size: few; V: TRBV12-3/TRBV12-4; CDR3: CASSPPTGADEQYF; DNA: TGTGCCAGCAGTCCCCCGACGGGAGCGGACGAGCAGTACTTC
D: TRBD2; J: TRBJ2-1; size: .; V: TRBV28; CDR3: CASSLWGLAGYYNEQFF; DNA: TGTGCCAGCAGTTTATGGGGACTAGCGGGGTACTACAATGAGCAGTTCTTC
D: .; J: TRBJ1-2; size: .; V: TRBV20-1; CDR3: CSARDNYGYTF; DNA: TGCAGTGCTAGAGATAACTATGGCTACACCTTC
D: TRBD2; J: TRBJ2-5; size: few; V: TRBV6-5; CDR3: CASSFSGTSAPYQETQYF; DNA: TGTGCCAGCAGTTTCTCCGGGACTAGCGCCCCGTACCAAGAGACCCAGTACTTC
D: TRBD1; J: TRBJ2-7; size: few; V: TRBV19; CDR3: CASSMGTGISYEQYF; DNA: TGTGCCAGTAGTATGGGGACAGGCATCTCCTACGAGCAGTACTTC
D: .; J: TRBJ1-1; size: .; V: TRBV12-3/TRBV12-4; CDR3: CASSFSRGQTEAFF; DNA: TGTGCCAGCAGTTTTAGCCGGGGACAAACTGAAGCTTTCTTT
D: .; J: TRBJ2-7; size: many; V: TRBV12-3/TRBV12-4; CDR3: CASSWEYYEQYF; DNA: TGTGCCAGCAGTTGGGAATATTACGAGCAGTACTTC
D: .; J: TRBJ2-5; size: .; V: TRBV3-1; CDR3: CASSQDSQSETQYF; DNA: TGTGCCAGCAGCCAAGATTCCCAATCCGAGACCCAGTACTTC
D: TRBD1; J: TRBJ1-3; size: few; V: TRBV7-2; CDR3: CASSVAGGRNTIYF; DNA: TGTGCCAGCAGCGTGGCAGGGGGCAGAAACACCATATATTTT
D: .; J: TRBJ1-3; size: many; V: TRBV29-1; CDR3: CSAADSSSGNTIYF; DNA: TGCAGCGCCGCGGACTCGAGCTCTGGAAACACCATATATTTT
D: .; J: TRBJ1-1; size: few; V: TRBV12-3/TRBV12-4; CDR3: CASSPGPEAFF; DNA: TGTGCCAGCTCCCCGGGGCCTGAAGCTTTCTTT
D: TRBD2; J: TRBJ2-3; size: .; V: TRBV12-3/TRBV12-4; CDR3: CASSLGTSGSADTQYF; DNA: TGTGCCAGCAGTCTAGGGACTAGCGGGAGCGCGGATACGCAGTATTTT
D: TRBD1; J: TRBJ2-1; size: few; V: TRBV6-5; CDR3: CASSYPGQGHEQFF; DNA: TGTGCCAGCAGTTACCCGGGACAGGGCCATGAGCAGTTCTTC
D: .; J: TRBJ2-7; size: .; V: TRBV28; CDR3: CASGNPGPPYEQYF; DNA: TGTGCCAGCGGCAATCCGGGACCGCCCTACGAGCAGTACTTC
D: .; J: TRBJ2-7; size: few; V: TRBV3-1; CDR3: CASSQVVSGAGAQYF; DNA: TGTGCCAGCAGCCAAGTAGTCTCAGGGGCTGGGGCGCAGTACTTC
D: .; J: TRBJ2-2; size: few; V: TRBV6-4; CDR3: CASSSEATGELFF; DNA: TGTGCCAGCAGTTCCGAGGCCACCGGGGAGCTGTTTTTT
D: .; J: TRBJ2-5; size: .; V: TRBV7-6; CDR3: CASSLRIGTQETQYF; DNA: TGTGCCAGCAGCTTACGTATCGGGACCCAAGAGACCCAGTACTTC
D: .; J: TRBJ2-7; size: many; V: TRBV12-3/TRBV12-4; CDR3: CASRGVSYEQYF; DNA: TGTGCCAGCAGGGGGGTTTCCTACGAGCAGTACTTC
D: .; J: TRBJ2-2; size: .; V: TRBV15; CDR3: CATSRDLTGELFF; DNA: TGTGCCACCAGCAGAGACCTTACCGGGGAGCTGTTTTTT
D: .; J: TRBJ1-5; size: few; V: TRBV12-3/TRBV12-4; CDR3: CASSSLTGLPQHF; DNA: TGTGCCAGCAGTTCGCTGACAGGCCTGCCCCAGCATTTT
D: .; J: TRBJ2-3; size: .; V: TRBV7-2; CDR3: CASSLPRATLQYF; DNA: TGTGCCAGCAGCTTACCGAGGGCCACCCTGCAGTATTTT
D: .; J: TRBJ2-2; size: few; V: TRBV19; CDR3: CASTINGARTGELFF; DNA: TGTGCCAGTACTATCAATGGGGCGCGGACCGGGGAGCTGTTTTTT
D: .; J: TRBJ1-3; size: many; V: TRBV9; CDR3: CASSSYGNTIYF; DNA: TGTGCCAGCAGCTCCTATGGAAACACCATATATTTT
D: .; J: TRBJ2-1; size: few; V: TRBV9; CDR3: CASSVGTGEQFF; DNA: TGTGCCAGCAGCGTAGGGACGGGGGAGCAGTTCTTC
D: .; J: TRBJ2-3; size: .; V: TRBV5-6; CDR3: CASNLEDRTDTQYF; DNA: TGTGCCAGCAACCTAGAGGACCGCACAGATACGCAGTATTTT
D: TRBD1; J: TRBJ2-5; size: .; V: TRBV7-9; CDR3: CASSTPGGETQYF; DNA: TGTGCCAGCAGCACCCCAGGGGGAGAGACCCAGTACTTC
D: TRBD1; J: TRBJ2-1; size: .; V: TRBV9; CDR3: CASSVTGIDNEQFF; DNA: TGTGCCAGCAGCGTGACAGGGATAGACAATGAGCAGTTCTTC
D: .; J: TRBJ2-3; size: few; V: TRBV20-1; CDR3: CSARDPGYTDTQYF; DNA: TGCAGTGCTAGAGATCCCGGGTACACAGATACGCAGTATTTT
D: .; J: TRBJ2-5; size: few; V: TRBV12-3/TRBV12-4; CDR3: CASSSPGSPQHF; DNA: TGTGCCAGCAGCTCCCCAGGGTCCCCCCAGCACTTC
D: .; J: TRBJ2-4; size: many; V: TRBV5-1; CDR3: CASSSLGDSGDIQYF; DNA: TGCGCCAGCAGCAGCCTAGGAGATTCAGGGGACATTCAGTACTTC
D: .; J: TRBJ2-6; size: .; V: TRBV4-1; CDR3: CASSRIATASGANVLTF; DNA: TGCGCCAGCAGCCGGATTGCAACCGCGTCTGGGGCCAACGTCCTGACTTTC
D: .; J: TRBJ2-3; size: .; V: TRBV5-1; CDR3: CASSLGQDTGTQYF; DNA: TGCGCCAGCAGCTTGGGACAGGACACAGGTACGCAGTATTTT
D: .; J: TRBJ1-1; size: few; V: TRBV19; CDR3: CASSTKRSEAFF; DNA: TGTGCCAGTAGTACGAAGAGGTCTGAAGCTTTCTTT
D: TRBD1; J: TRBJ2-7; size: many; V: TRBV6-5; CDR3: CASSYAGQGYEQYF; DNA: TGTGCCAGCAGTTATGCGGGACAGGGCTACGAGCAGTACTTC
D: TRBD2; J: TRBJ2-3; size: few; V: TRBV5-6; CDR3: CASSLGPAGGRRVTDTQYF; DNA: TGTGCCAGCAGCTTGGGACCGGCGGGGGGGCGTCGTGTCACAGATACGCAGTATTTT
D: .; J: TRBJ2-1; size: many; V: TRBV6-5; CDR3: CASSPGTGIYNEQFF; DNA: TGTGCCAGCAGCCCCGGGACGGGAATCTACAATGAGCAGTTCTTC
D: TRBD1; J: TRBJ2-5; size: many; V: TRBV7-2; CDR3: CASSLGPGQGQETQYF; DNA: TGTGCCAGCAGCTTAGGACCGGGACAGGGCCAAGAGACCCAGTACTTC
D: TRBD2; J: TRBJ2-3; size: few; V: TRBV11-2; CDR3: CASSLELAGGPFTDTQYF; DNA: TGTGCCAGCAGCTTAGAACTAGCGGGGGGCCCCTTTACAGATACGCAGTATTTT
D: .; J: TRBJ2-3; size: many; V: TRBV30; CDR3: CAWSELIDTQYF; DNA: TGTGCCTGGAGTGAGTTAATTGATACGCAGTATTTT
D: .; J: TRBJ2-1; size: many; V: TRBV20-1; CDR3: CSARGESGVEQFF; DNA: TGCAGTGCTAGAGGGGAGTCTGGGGTTGAGCAGTTCTTC
D: .; J: TRBJ2-1; size: few; V: TRBV6-2/TRBV6-3; CDR3: CASSLQGMIDEQFF; DNA: TGTGCCAGCAGTTTACAAGGGATGATCGATGAGCAGTTCTTC
D: .; J: TRBJ2-7; size: few; V: TRBV20-1; CDR3: CSASAGGPYEQYF; DNA: TGCAGTGCTAGTGCCGGGGGACCCTACGAGCAGTACTTC
D: .; J: TRBJ2-4; size: many; V: TRBV12-3/TRBV12-4; CDR3: CASSLAGTWGENIQYF; DNA: TGTGCCAGCAGCCTAGCCGGGACTTGGGGCGAAAACATTCAGTACTTC